What follows describes a single T cell receptor (beta chain). The source of the sample is a study of control samples from healthy donors and cancer patients. This CDR3 is 18 amino acids long. Per germline, CDR1 PRHDT and CDR2 FYEKMQ (reference sequence). Trimming removed 2 bases from V and 2 bases from J, with 22 bases in between. The repertoire was sequenced with immunoSEQ multiplex PCR; TCRdb's copy has only in-frame clones and lacks some. The sample carries 100,000 to 150,000 clones, about nine tenths recorded once. This rearrangement joins TRBV13 to TRBJ2-7, with D possibly TRBD1 on 6 matching bases. This TCR came from a man between 18 and 35 years old in good health. What was sequenced was blood. CDR3 protein: CASSLTHYGQKTPYEQYF. DNA for the CDR3: TGTGCCAGCAGCTTAACACATTACGGACAGAAGACCCCCTACGAGCAGTACTTC.